These 14 T cell receptor beta chains originate from one sample sequenced in a study of T-cell reconstitution after alpha-beta-depleted transplantation in children. Researchers prepared the TCRbeta library using unique molecular identifiers, the study reports. Using its own MiXCR run on the PCR reads, TCRdb lists one record per CDR3 protein. The table shows 240,000 or so distinct CDR3 sequences, with 7.5% to 9.5% occurring only once. The source material was PBMCs, mostly from graft donor cells, sampled 180 days after TCRalphabeta/CD19-depleted stem cell transplant. The receptors come from a male patient younger than 18 who had a stem cell transplant for acute lymphoblastic leukemia, so the T cells may come from the graft donor.

In its sample, this clonotype was seen a few times. This chain connects TRBV9 to TRBJ2-1; no definite D call. V gave up 2 bases and J gave up 8 bases, with 5 bases separating them. The CDR3 runs to 11 residues. CDR1 and CDR2 from the germline V gene are SGDLS and YYNGEE. The DNA of the CDR3 is TGTGCCAGCAGCGTTGGGGATGAGCAGTTCTTC. Its translation is CASSVGDEQFF.

The sample holds a few counts of this clonotype. The chain recombines TRBV5-6 with TRBJ2-1, with D possibly TRBD1 on 5 matching bases. Germline V gene lookup returns CDR1 SGHDT and CDR2 YYEEEE. Trimming stripped 4 bases from V and 0 bases from J, with 14 bases between. The CDR3 runs 16 residues. The CDR3 protein is CASSPRVLCSYNEQFF. The CDR3 nucleotides read TGTGCCAGCAGCCCCAGGGTGTTATGCTCCTACAATGAGCAGTTCTTC.

Worth noting for this clonotype: This may be a read error, as it is one base from a much larger clone. The gene calls are TRBV7-2 and TRBJ2-1, with 13 bases matching TRBD2. This CDR3 has 15 amino acids. Germline assignment: CDR1 SGHTA and CDR2 FQGNSA. The CDR3, as DNA: TGTGCCAGAAGCTTACTAGCGGGAGGGCCGGGTGAGCAGTTCTTC. Translating it yields CARSLLAGGPGEQFF.

This clonotype has only one observation. Being one base from a much bigger clone, this may be a read error. This CDR3 is missing its conserved last phenylalanine or tryptophan, likely due to a read error. The rearrangement uses TRBV4-3 and TRBJ2-3; TRBD2 is a possible D gene (6 bases). The CDR3 runs to 19 residues. Germline V lookup: CDR1 LGHNA, CDR2 YSLEER. Here the CDR3 reads CPQVVGAAGSAGNTDTQYI. The CDR3 nucleotides read TGCCCCCAGGTCGTGGGCGCGGCGGGATCTGCGGGTAACACAGATACGCAGTATATT.

Ten or more counts support this clonotype. The V gene is TRBV7-2, the J gene TRBJ2-2; unclear D gene. The CDR3 is made up of 15 amino acids. Trimming shortened V by 5 bases and J by 1 base, and 11 bases separated the two germline ends. The V gene's germline CDR1 is SGHTA and CDR2 FQGNSA. The CDR3 spells CASSLTPLNTGELFF. CDR3 in DNA: TGTGCCAGCAGCCTAACACCCCTGAACACCGGGGAGCTGTTTTTT.

This clonotype was seen many times. The chain has TRBV10-3 and TRBJ2-7, with no clear D. The V and J ends lost 10 bases and 2 bases respectively, with 9 bases between them. The CDR3 covers 11 residues. Germline assignment: CDR1 ENHRY and CDR2 SYGVKD. This chain's CDR3 is CATSSPYEQYF. In nucleotides, the CDR3 is TGTGCCACCTCTTCCCCCTACGAGCAGTACTTC.

This clonotype has at least ten counts. The gene calls are TRBV28 and TRBJ2-1; D is undetermined. Per germline, CDR1 MDHEN and CDR2 SYDVKM. The CDR3 spans 10 residues. The V and J ends lost 7 bases and 6 bases respectively, with 4 bases between them. CDR3 DNA sequence: TGTGCCAGCACCGGCAATGAGCAGTTCTTC. Its translation: CASTGNEQFF.

J is TRBJ2-3 and V is TRBV13; 7 bases agree with TRBD1. There are 15 residues in the CDR3. V was clipped by 5 bases and J by 7 bases; unmatched bases: 12. The germline V gene has CDR1 PRHDT and CDR2 FYEKMQ (reference sequence). The CDR3, as DNA: TGTGCCAGCAGCCCGAGGGGGCAGGGATCCCATACGCAGTATTTT. It encodes CASSPRGQGSHTQYF.

This clonotype came up many times. The chain uses TRBV10-3 and TRBJ2-5, with 12 bases fitting TRBD2. V dropped 2 bases and J dropped 10; count of bases not matched to a gene: 5. The CDR3 totals 14 residues. Germline-derived CDR1 and CDR2 are ENHRY and SYGVKD. CDR3 loop: CAISEPSGGAGQYF. CDR3 nucleotides: TGTGCCATCAGTGAGCCTAGCGGGGGGGCCGGCCAGTACTTC.

This clonotype came up many times. The genes are TRBV6-1 and TRBJ2-5; D is tentatively TRBD1 or TRBD2 (5 bases each). CDR3 size: 15 residues. The V and J ends lost 6 bases and 5 bases respectively, with 19 bases between them. Germline V gene lookup returns CDR1 MNHNS and CDR2 SASEGT. CDR3 loop: CASSRKPGWGETQYF. As DNA, the CDR3 is TGTGCCAGCAGCCGGAAGCCCGGATGGGGGGAGACCCAGTACTTC.

This clonotype was observed many times. The gene calls are TRBV4-2 and TRBJ2-3; D gene unclear. V was pared by 10 bases and J by 0 bases, with 20 bases between. The V gene's germline CDR1 is LGHNA and CDR2 YNFKEQ. The CDR3 sequence is 16 residues long. The CDR3 region has the DNA TGTGCCACCCTGGACGTCGACGGGCCGAGCACAGATACGCAGTATTTT. Translated, it gives CATLDVDGPSTDTQYF.

This clonotype showed up many times. As DNA, the CDR3 is TGTGCCAGCAGGCGGACAGGGGGCACCTACGAGCAGTACTTC. Protein product: CASRRTGGTYEQYF. V usage is TRBV12-3 or TRBV12-4 and J usage is TRBJ2-7; 11 bases align to TRBD1. This CDR3 spans 14 amino acids. Losses at the gene ends were 6 bases for V and 2 bases for J; bases not matched to a gene: 3.

This clonotype was counted at least ten times. V usage is TRBV28 and J usage is TRBJ1-1, with D possibly being TRBD1 (6 bases). The CDR3 length is 15 residues. CDR1 and CDR2 (germline): MDHEN, SYDVKM. V was cut by 3 bases and J by 0 bases, with 11 bases left in between. The DNA for the CDR3 is TGTGCCAGCAGTTTTCCAGGACAGCTGAACACTGAAGCTTTCTTT. It encodes CASSFPGQLNTEAFF. Variable domain in full (rest from reference TRBV28 and TRBJ1-1): DVKVTQSSRYLVKRTGEKVFLECVQDMDHENMFWYRQDPGLGLRLIYFSYDVKMKEKGDIPEGYSVSREKKERFSLILESASTNQTSMYLCASSFPGQLNTEAFFGQGTRLTVV.

This clonotype was observed at least ten times. This chain connects TRBV11-3 to TRBJ2-1, with D tentatively TRBD2 (6 bases). Between the trimmed V and J ends, which lost 6 bases and 0 bases, there was a span of 12 bases. CDR3 length: 15 residues. CDR1 is SGHNT and CDR2 is YENEEA in the germline V gene. The CDR3 protein is CASSQTSSSYNEQFF. DNA of the CDR3: TGTGCCAGCAGTCAAACTAGCAGCTCCTACAATGAGCAGTTCTTC.